This T cell receptor beta chain is from a study of T cell repertoires in cytomegalovirus infection. Germline loops: CDR1 MDHEN, CDR2 SYDVKM. Trimming stripped 5 bases from V and 6 bases from J, with 19 bases between. This CDR3 contains 16 residues. This clonotype was detected once. A much larger clonotype is one base distant, so this may be a read error. TCRdb used MiXCR to reprocess the reads, holding one entry per CDR3 protein. The table records about 150,000 distinct CDR3 sequences, 20% to 30% of them present only once. This TCR was recovered from a human donor in good health (CMV status not recorded). Some clones in this sample may be carry-over from other donors' samples. The specimen sequenced was PBMCs. The chain uses TRBV28 and TRBJ1-4; D is possibly TRBD1 (6 bases). CDR3 bases: TGTGCCAGCAGTGCCGAGAGTGGGGGGCCGGATGAAAAACTGTTTTTT. This sequence encodes CASSAESGGPDEKLFF. The entire variable domain, with the rest obtained from reference TRBV28 and TRBJ1-4, is as follows: DVKVTQSSRYLVKRTGEKVFLECVQDMDHENMFWYRQDPGLGLRLIYFSYDVKMKEKGDIPEGYSVSREKKERFSLILESASTNQTSMYLCASSAESGGPDEKLFFGSGTQLSVL.